Listed here are 30 T cell receptor beta chains from one sample, sequenced in a study of Ad26.COV2.S vaccination and SARS-CoV-2 variants. Treatment: 15 to 20 received Ad26.COV2.S at low or high dose, single or two shots; 5 received placebo; per-sample allocation not given. The samples date from day 63 after the first vaccine or placebo injection. The repertoire was sequenced with immunoSEQ multiplex PCR; TCRdb's copy has only in-frame clones and lacks some. In the table there are about half a million clones, about 88% of which are singletons. The sequences come from peripheral blood, collected in a trial of Ad26.COV2.S vaccine versus placebo. The source of these receptors is a person aged 18 to 59 who received the Ad26.COV2.S COVID-19 vaccine or a placebo.

The chain combines TRBV5-1 with TRBJ2-7; TRBD2 matches 7 bases. This CDR3 has 14 residues. J was trimmed by 2 bases and V by 1 base; bases with no gene match: 3. From germline, CDR1 is SGHRS and CDR2 YFSETQ. The CDR3 DNA reads TGCGCCAGCAGCTTGCGAGGGAGGGCCTACGAGCAGTACTTC. Protein sequence: CASSLRGRAYEQYF.

This chain connects TRBV2 to TRBJ1-2; no clear D. The germline V gene encodes CDR1 SNHLY and CDR2 FYNNEI. V gave up 6 bases and J gave up 5 bases, with 10 bases separating them. The CDR3 length is 12 residues. CDR3 loop: CASSPEGYGYTF. The CDR3 nucleotides read TGTGCCAGCAGCCCGGAGGGATATGGCTACACCTTC.

This chain's CDR3 is CASSPRERDTIYF. The CDR3 coding sequence is TGTGCCAGCTCACCACGGGAAAGGGACACCATATATTTT. This chain uses TRBV18 with TRBJ1-3; D unclear. Germline-derived CDR1 and CDR2 are KGHSH and LQKENI. The V end lost 1 base, the J end lost 8 bases, and 9 bases lay between the germline ends. CDR3 length: 13 residues.

The chain couples TRBV5-1 to TRBJ2-3, with D perhaps matching TRBD1 (6 bases). Germline V gene data show CDR1 as SGHRS and CDR2 as YFSETQ. V was shortened by 1 base and J by 1 base, with 13 bases between the two germline ends. The CDR3 is made up of 16 amino acids. CDR3: CASSLYLRTGTDTQYF. The CDR3 coding sequence is TGCGCCAGCAGCTTGTATCTCCGGACAGGCACAGATACGCAGTATTTT.

The CDR3 nucleotides are TGTGCCAGCTCACTAATAGGCCCTAGCGGGGTGAACACCGGGGAGCTGTTTTTT. This translates into CASSLIGPSGVNTGELFF. The genes are TRBV18 and TRBJ2-2, with TRBD2 identical over 9 bases. The CDR3 has 18 residues. Germline V lookup: CDR1 KGHSH, CDR2 LQKENI. The ends lost 4 bases at V and 1 base at J; junction bases unmatched: 10.

The J gene is TRBJ2-7, the V gene TRBV10-3, with 11 bases matching TRBD1. V lost 4 bases and J lost 5; bases outside the gene matches: 4. This CDR3 has 14 amino acids. Per germline, CDR1 ENHRY and CDR2 SYGVKD. This CDR3 reads CAISAGTGGDEQYF. The CDR3 DNA reads as TGTGCCATCAGTGCAGGGACAGGGGGTGACGAGCAGTACTTC.

This clone was found a few times. The chain recombines TRBV5-1 with TRBJ1-1; no reliable D call. The CDR3 is made up of 14 amino acids. The germline CDR1 and CDR2 sequences are SGHRS and YFSETQ. Trimming removed 4 bases at V and 0 bases at J, with 10 bases between. The CDR3 DNA reads as TGCGCCAGCAGCCGACCGGGAATGAACACTGAAGCTTTCTTT. It codes for CASSRPGMNTEAFF.

The DNA for the CDR3 is TGCGCCAGCAGCTTGGGGGGTTTCTCTGGAAACACCATATATTTT. Translated: CASSLGGFSGNTIYF. This rearrangement joins TRBV5-1 to TRBJ1-3, with D unclear. Germline V gene lookup returns CDR1 SGHRS and CDR2 YFSETQ. The CDR3 extends over 15 amino acids. V shed 0 bases and J shed 0 bases, with 7 bases lying between them.

The chain is built from TRBV12-3 or TRBV12-4 and TRBJ2-5, with D uncertain. V lost 1 base to trimming and J lost 5 bases, with 8 bases between them. This CDR3 is 13 amino acids long. Here the CDR3 DNA reads TGTGCCAGCAGTTTAGGCTTTGTTGAGACCCAGTACTTC. Residues: CASSLGFVETQYF.

This clone was seen more than once but under ten times. The genes are TRBV13 and TRBJ1-3; possible D gene TRBD1, 6 bases. The CDR3 runs 15 residues. Trimming shortened V by 7 bases and J by 2 bases, and 15 bases separated the two germline ends. CDR1 and CDR2 from the germline V gene are PRHDT and FYEKMQ (reference sequence). The CDR3 nucleotides read TGTGCCAGCACCTCACGGACAGCGGCTGGAAACACCATATATTTT. Translated: CASTSRTAAGNTIYF.

The rearrangement uses TRBV5-5 and TRBJ2-6, with a possible D match to TRBD1 (6 bases). The CDR3 length is 16 residues. The germline V and J ends were trimmed by 4 bases and 1 base, with 12 bases remaining between them. Germline CDR1 and CDR2: SGHKS and YYEKEE (reference sequence). The CDR3 is CASSRDTMSGANVLTF. For the CDR3, the DNA is TGTGCCAGCAGCAGGGACACCATGTCTGGGGCCAACGTCCTGACTTTC.

This chain connects TRBV4-2 to TRBJ1-6, with D possibly matching TRBD1 (6 bases). Germline CDR1 LGHNA, CDR2 YNFKEQ. Trimming took off 1 base at V and 7 bases at J, with 14 bases between the two ends. This CDR3 is built from 16 residues. The CDR3 bases are TGTGCCAGCAGCCAAGCTGGAGGGGACACAAATTCACCCCTCCACTTT. Its translation: CASSQAGGDTNSPLHF.

This clone was recorded only once. The chain couples TRBV6-2 or TRBV6-3 to TRBJ2-5; D is possibly TRBD2 (5 bases). The CDR3 has 15 amino acids. CDR1 and CDR2 from the germline V gene are MNHEY and SVGEGT. V lost 6 bases and J lost 0, with 14 bases in between. CDR3 DNA sequence: TGTGCCAGCAGGTACCTGACTATCAACCAAGAGACCCAGTACTTC. Translated, it gives CASRYLTINQETQYF.

In this sample, this clone turned up a few times. V is TRBV7-8 and J is TRBJ2-5, with D possibly being TRBD1 (5 bases). V dropped 7 bases and J dropped 4 bases, with 19 bases sitting between them. The length of the CDR3 is 15 residues. CDR1 and CDR2 from the germline V gene are SGHVS and FQNEAQ. The CDR3 DNA is TGTGCCAGCACCCTCACGGGCAGGGCCCGAGAGACCCAGTACTTC. Its protein product is CASTLTGRARETQYF.

This chain links TRBV6-2 or TRBV6-3 with TRBJ1-6; TRBD1 is a possible D gene (6 bases). CDR1 is MNHEY and CDR2 is SVGEGT in the germline V gene. This CDR3 contains 16 residues. V lost 2 bases and J 7 bases, leaving 15 bases between the germline ends. The CDR3 DNA is TGTGCCAGCAGTTACCGCTGGACAGAAGGAAATTCACCCCTCCACTTT. This encodes CASSYRWTEGNSPLHF.

This chain joins TRBV29-1 and TRBJ1-1; the D is unclear. Trimming removed 4 bases from V and 4 bases from J, with 16 bases in between. Germline CDR1 reads SQVTM; CDR2 reads ANQGSEA. The CDR3 consists of 14 residues. DNA for the CDR3: TGCAGCGTTGCTCTGACGCCTTTCGGCACTGAAGCTTTCTTT. It encodes CSVALTPFGTEAFF.

This chain uses TRBV30 with TRBJ1-1, with D perhaps matching TRBD1 (5 bases). Germline V gives CDR1 GTSNPN, CDR2 SVGIG (reference sequence). This CDR3 has 11 amino acids. The V end was cut by 2 bases, the J end by 7 bases, with 8 bases between. Here the CDR3 reads CAWSRDGEAFF. The CDR3 nucleotides read TGTGCCTGGAGTCGGGACGGTGAAGCTTTCTTT.

The chain combines TRBV9 with TRBJ1-2; D is possibly TRBD1 (5 bases). V lost 0 bases and J lost 7, with 19 bases in between. The CDR3 sequence is 16 residues long. Germline CDR1 reads SGDLS; CDR2 reads YYNGEE. The CDR3, as DNA: TGTGCCAGCAGCGTAGCGTTTGGTGGTCCCGGGGCTGGCTACACCTTC. Amino acids: CASSVAFGGPGAGYTF. The full variable domain, its missing parts supplied by reference TRBV9 and TRBJ1-2, is DSGVTQTPKHLITATGQRVTLRCSPRSGDLSVYWYQQSLDQGLQFLIQYYNGEERAKGNILERFSAQQFPDLHSELNLSSLELGDSALYFCASSVAFGGPGAGYTFGSGTRLTVV.

The J gene is TRBJ1-1, the V gene TRBV21-1. TRBV21-1 is a pseudogene. The CDR3 runs to 13 residues. For the CDR3, the DNA is TGTGCCAGCCGCGCCGGGACCCAAACCCGAGCTTTCTTT. Protein product: CASRAGTQTRAFF.

The V gene is TRBV5-6, the J gene TRBJ1-1, with TRBD1 matching 8 bases. Germline assignment: CDR1 SGHDT and CDR2 YYEEEE. V shed 0 bases, J shed 6 bases, and the junction held 13 bases outside the gene matches. The CDR3 contains 17 residues. CDR3 region: CASSLVGGQGYWAEAFF. DNA for the CDR3: TGTGCCAGCAGCTTGGTAGGAGGACAGGGATATTGGGCTGAAGCTTTCTTT.

The chain couples TRBV7-9 to TRBJ2-7; 7 nucleotides line up with TRBD1. The CDR3 consists of 16 residues. Germline V gives CDR1 SEHNR, CDR2 FQNEAQ (reference sequence). The V segment lost 3 bases and the J segment 2 bases; nucleotides outside the gene matches: 10. CDR3 DNA: TGTGCCAGCAGCTTCCTCCCGACAGGGAAGACCTACGAGCAGTACTTC. Protein product: CASSFLPTGKTYEQYF.

The chain combines TRBV30 with TRBJ2-1; tentative D call: TRBD1 (7 bases). CDR3 size: 15 residues. CDR1 GTSNPN and CDR2 SVGIG come from the germline V gene (reference sequence). Trimming stripped 3 bases from V and 8 bases from J, with 20 bases between. CDR3 sequence: CAWSDGGGGWDEQFF. The DNA of the CDR3 is TGTGCCTGGAGCGACGGAGGGGGCGGATGGGATGAGCAGTTCTTC.

This chain connects TRBV7-2 to TRBJ1-1; no clear D gene. V was shortened by 5 bases and J by 3 bases, with 10 bases between the two germline ends. Germline values: CDR1 SGHTA, CDR2 FQGNSA. This CDR3 comprises 13 residues. The CDR3 DNA reads TGTGCCAGCAGCATGTCGAGGTACACTGAAGCTTTCTTT. Translated, it gives CASSMSRYTEAFF.

This chain uses TRBV9 with TRBJ1-5, with unresolved D. CDR3 length: 12 residues. CDR1 is SGDLS and CDR2 is YYNGEE in the germline V gene. V was trimmed by 5 bases and J by 5 bases, leaving 8 bases between them. CDR3 sequence reads: CASRTDHQPQHF. In nucleotides, the CDR3 is TGTGCCAGCAGGACGGACCATCAGCCCCAGCATTTT.

This clone turned up a few times. Within the sample, other DNA sequences also encode this same CDR3. The J gene is TRBJ2-7, the V gene TRBV10-1, with unresolved D. V lost 3 bases, J lost 0 bases, and 0 bases lay in between. CDR1 is WNHNN, CDR2 SYGVQD, per germline (reference sequence). This CDR3 has 11 residues. The CDR3 reads CASSDSYEQYF. The DNA for the CDR3 is TGCGCCAGCAGTGACTCCTACGAGCAGTACTTC.

V usage is TRBV5-1 and J usage is TRBJ1-6, with no clear D. CDR1 and CDR2 (germline): SGHRS, YFSETQ. CDR3 length: 17 amino acids. The germline V and J ends were trimmed by 4 bases and 8 bases, with 22 bases remaining between them. The CDR3 loop reads CASSPIRPGTPYSPLHF. The DNA for the CDR3 is TGCGCCAGCAGCCCGATTCGCCCAGGAACCCCGTATTCACCCCTCCACTTT.

This chain uses TRBV5-8 with TRBJ1-1, with D perhaps TRBD1 (5 bases). Germline loops: CDR1 SGHTS, CDR2 YDEGEE. The V end lost 2 bases, the J end lost 1 base, and 9 bases lay between the germline ends. The CDR3 consists of 14 residues. The CDR3 sequence: CASSFTGRNTEAFF. The CDR3 bases are TGTGCCAGCAGCTTTACAGGACGGAACACTGAAGCTTTCTTT. Variable domain in full (rest from reference TRBV5-8 and TRBJ1-1): EAGVTQSPTHLIKTRGQQATLRCSPISGHTSVYWYQQALGLGLQFLLWYDEGEERNRGNFPPRFSGRQFPNYSSELNVNALELEDSALYLCASSFTGRNTEAFFGQGTRLTVV.

As to this clone: The junction does not match germline at one end; this may be a read error. The V call is TRBV7-9, the J call TRBJ2-1; D may be TRBD1 (5 bases). Germline V gene data show CDR1 as SEHNR and CDR2 as FQNEAQ (reference sequence). The CDR3 has 15 amino acids. Here the CDR3 reads CAGIEVADIFDEQFF. For the CDR3, the DNA is TGCGCAGGGATAGAGGTGGCGGATATCTTCGATGAGCAGTTCTTC.

This chain uses TRBV28 with TRBJ1-5, with a possible D match to TRBD1 (5 bases). Trimming pared 2 bases from V and 7 bases from J, leaving 12 bases between. The CDR3 is made up of 14 amino acids. Germline CDR1 and CDR2: MDHEN and SYDVKM. This CDR3 reads CASSLVGEKQPQHF. Written as DNA, the CDR3 is TGTGCCAGCAGTTTAGTGGGGGAGAAGCAGCCCCAGCATTTT.

The chain joins TRBV6-5 to TRBJ1-2; the D is unclear. This CDR3 is built from 14 residues. The ends were cut back, 8 bases at V and 5 bases at J, with 18 bases in the middle. Germline lookup yields CDR1 MNHEY and CDR2 SVGAGI. The CDR3 loop reads CASSKTESFYGYTF. The CDR3 DNA follows: TGTGCCAGCTCCAAAACGGAAAGTTTTTATGGCTACACCTTC.